The present entry profiles one T cell receptor beta chain with its context. V was pared by 8 bases and J by 3 bases, with 14 bases between. Germline-derived CDR1 and CDR2 are SEHNR and FQNEAQ (reference sequence). This CDR3 is built from 13 residues. TCR cDNA was made by 5'RACE template switching, adding a universal primer site and UMIs. TCRdb re-called the 5' RACE reads through MiXCR, storing one row per CDR3 protein. The sample has a few hundred thousand distinct CDR3 sequences; about a sixth are singletons. The data derive from a study of T cells after yellow fever vaccination. Study at large: Fractions containing few cells were prepared with SMART-Seq v4 Ultra Low Input.

The chain employs TRBV7-9 and TRBJ2-7; the D call may be TRBD1 or TRBD2 (5 bases each). The TCR sequence derives from a man between 18 and 35 years old who received the YFV17D yellow fever vaccine. Source: PBMCs, taken around 5 days after the first yellow fever vaccination. The CDR3 DNA follows: TGTGCCAGCGGGACCGGGGTCAACTACGAGCAGTACTTC. Amino acids: CASGTGVNYEQYF.